This is a list of T cell receptor beta chains from one sample in a study of graft-versus-host responses after intestinal transplantation. Method: immunoSEQ multiplex PCR; TCRdb's copy keeps in-frame clones and lacks some. The sample gives about 38,000 clones, roughly four fifths of which show up once; 3.5% is in the top ten. Sequencing was performed on PBMCs, taken about 1,000 days after transplant. These receptors were collected from a human patient who received an intestinal transplant, so some T cells may come from the graft donor. The CDR3 runs from the conserved cysteine through the conserved F or W. A D gene is named only where the DNA matches it firmly. Size values are once, few and many counts, or a class for expanded clones, and some rows have none.

TRBD1 TRBJ2-1 - TRBV10-3 CAISDYRGRNRNEQFF TGTGCCATCAGTGACTACAGGGGCAGAAATAGAAATGAGCAGTTCTTC
- TRBJ2-5 - TRBV11-1 CASSLYWETQYF TGTGCCAGCAGCTTATATTGGGAGACCCAGTACTTC
- TRBJ2-4 - TRBV5-8 CASRPTRAGAKNIQYF TGTGCCAGCAGACCCACCCGAGCGGGAGCCAAAAACATTCAGTACTTC
- TRBJ1-5 - TRBV6-1 CASSFLAPNQPQHF TGTGCCAGCAGTTTCCTAGCCCCTAATCAGCCCCAGCATTTT
TRBD2 TRBJ2-3 - TRBV15 CATSRGEREMWTDTQYF TGTGCCACCAGCAGAGGCGAGCGGGAGATGTGGACAGATACGCAGTATTTT
- TRBJ2-7 - TRBV6-5 CASSLRALLDYEQYF TGTGCCAGCAGTCTCCGGGCCCTCCTAGACTACGAGCAGTACTTC
- TRBJ1-5 - TRBV28 CASREGSQPQHF TGTGCCAGCAGAGAGGGGAGTCAGCCCCAGCATTTT
- TRBJ1-1 - TRBV18 CASSTGVSGVSTEAFF TGTGCCAGCTCAACAGGAGTAAGCGGTGTGAGTACTGAAGCTTTCTTT
- TRBJ1-2 - TRBV9 CASSVMDPDHTF TGTGCCAGCAGCGTAATGGACCCAGACCACACCTTC
TRBD1 TRBJ2-5 - TRBV7-6 CASSPPTGEKETQYF TGTGCCAGCAGCCCCCCGACAGGGGAGAAAGAGACCCAGTACTTC
- TRBJ2-1 few TRBV18 CASSPPKGVGNEQFF TGTGCCAGCTCACCACCGAAGGGAGTGGGAAATGAGCAGTTCTTC
TRBD2 TRBJ2-7 - TRBV11-2 CASSGGTSGGSYEQYF TGTGCCAGCAGCGGAGGGACTAGCGGGGGCTCCTACGAGCAGTACTTC
- TRBJ2-7 - TRBV5-1 CASSFGTLSYEQYF TGCGCCAGCAGCTTTGGGACCCTCTCCTACGAGCAGTACTTC
- TRBJ1-6 - TRBV5-6 CASSLGRGYSPLHF TGTGCCAGCAGCTTGGGCAGGGGATATTCACCCCTCCACTTT
- TRBJ2-5 - TRBV19 CASSPGRGKLGETQYF TGTGCCAGTAGCCCCGGACGAGGAAAATTAGGGGAGACCCAGTACTTC
- TRBJ2-3 - TRBV7-6 CASSLVSSDTQYF TGTGCCAGCAGCTTAGTGAGCTCAGATACGCAGTATTTT
- TRBJ1-1 - TRBV5-1 CASSERRGTEAFF TGCGCCAGCAGCGAGAGGAGGGGCACTGAAGCTTTCTTT
- TRBJ2-7 once TRBV4-1 CASSQGKNRADEQYF TGCGCCAGCAGCCAAGGAAAGAACAGGGCGGACGAGCAGTACTTC
- TRBJ1-1 - TRBV7-9 CASSPQAGRDTEAFF TGTGCCAGCAGCCCTCAAGCGGGGAGGGACACTGAAGCTTTCTTT
TRBD2 TRBJ2-2 - TRBV27 CASSPPQRGGGRELFF TGTGCCAGCAGTCCCCCGCAGCGGGGGGGAGGAAGGGAGCTGTTTTTT
TRBD1 TRBJ2-5 once TRBV6-6 CASRGWDRVMETQYF TGTGCCAGCAGGGGATGGGACAGGGTAATGGAGACCCAGTACTTC
TRBD1 TRBJ2-1 few TRBV4-2 CASSQERGQVGNEQFF TGTGCCAGCAGCCAAGAACGGGGACAGGTCGGGAATGAGCAGTTCTTC
TRBD1 TRBJ1-1 - TRBV9 CASSVGGTVLGDTEAFF TGTGCCAGCAGCGTAGGGGGGACAGTCCTAGGGGACACTGAAGCTTTCTTT
- TRBJ2-7 - TRBV28 CASNSRGRLAPYEQYF TGTGCCAGCAACTCCCGGGGGAGACTCGCGCCCTACGAGCAGTACTTC
TRBD2 TRBJ2-1 - TRBV5-4 CASSSGLAGEYNEQFF TGTGCCAGCAGCTCCGGACTAGCGGGAGAATACAATGAGCAGTTCTTC
TRBD1 TRBJ1-4 once TRBV6-1 CASNLTGREKLFF TGTGCCAGCAACCTGACAGGGCGGGAAAAACTGTTTTTT
- TRBJ1-2 - TRBV10-3 CAISESSGGGGGGYTF TGTGCCATCAGTGAGTCGTCGGGGGGCGGTGGAGGTGGCTACACCTTC
TRBD1 TRBJ1-1 - TRBV9 CASSARGGTGAAEAFF TGTGCCAGCAGCGCAAGAGGCGGGACAGGGGCGGCTGAAGCTTTCTTT
TRBD2 TRBJ2-3 - TRBV18 CASSPTALAGRSDTQYF TGTGCCAGCTCACCCACTGCACTAGCGGGGCGGTCAGATACGCAGTATTTT
- TRBJ2-5 - TRBV19 CASSIRGRAPLGPQYF TGTGCCAGTAGTATAAGGGGCCGGGCCCCTCTTGGGCCCCAGTACTTC
- TRBJ1-6 - TRBV6-1 CASSRAFNSPLHF TGTGCCAGCAGCCGGGCCTTTAATTCACCCCTCCACTTT
- TRBJ1-1 - TRBV23-1 CASSQSPSGQGNTEAFF TGCGCCAGCAGTCAATCGCCGTCGGGGCAGGGAAACACTGAAGCTTTCTTT
- TRBJ2-5 - TRBV2 CASDVRRETQYF TGTGCCAGCGATGTGCGCCGGGAGACCCAGTACTTC
- TRBJ1-4 - TRBV19 CASSITKGREKLFF TGTGCCAGTAGTATTACCAAGGGACGGGAAAAACTGTTTTTT
TRBD1 TRBJ1-4 few TRBV7-9 CASSPDRGGRGEKLFF TGTGCCAGCAGCCCGGACAGGGGCGGTAGGGGTGAAAAACTGTTTTTT
TRBD1 TRBJ1-5 - TRBV15 CATRPDRGSNQPQHF TGTGCCACCAGACCGGACAGGGGGTCCAATCAGCCCCAGCATTTT
TRBD2 TRBJ2-7 - TRBV6-5 CASSPLQRSGGEQYF TGTGCCAGCAGTCCCCTACAGCGGTCGGGGGGAGAGCAGTACTTC
- TRBJ2-1 - TRBV4-2 CASSRGGSERHFSYNEQFF TGTGCCAGCAGCCGAGGTGGGTCGGAGCGGCATTTCTCCTACAATGAGCAGTTCTTC
- TRBJ2-5 once TRBV7-3 CASSLNAETQYF TGTGCCAGCAGCTTAAACGCCGAGACCCAGTACTTC
TRBD2 TRBJ2-7 - TRBV10-1 CANISGRSEQYF TGCGCCAACATTAGCGGGAGAAGCGAGCAGTACTTC
TRBD2 TRBJ2-3 - TRBV9 CASSGAGGTSTDTQYF TGTGCCAGCAGCGGAGCGGGGGGGACTAGCACAGATACGCAGTATTTT
- TRBJ1-1 - TRBV6-4 CASSPTANTEAFF TGTGCCAGCAGCCCGACAGCGAACACTGAAGCTTTCTTT
TRBD1 TRBJ2-2 - TRBV10-3 CAISESGQGKTGELFF TGTGCCATCAGTGAGTCGGGACAGGGGAAAACCGGGGAGCTGTTTTTT
- TRBJ2-3 - TRBV7-3 CASSFSGEADTQYF TGTGCCAGCAGCTTTTCGGGAGAGGCAGATACGCAGTATTTT
- TRBJ2-1 - TRBV2 CASTSLGGNEQFF TGTGCCAGCACCTCGTTAGGGGGAAATGAGCAGTTCTTC
TRBD1 TRBJ1-2 - TRBV27 CASSSWDRASDYTF TGTGCCAGCAGTTCCTGGGACAGGGCGTCTGACTACACCTTC